The 10 T cell receptor beta chains below all came from one sample that was sequenced in a study of blood T cell repertoires in COVID-19. TCRdb's table, derived via immunoSEQ multiplex PCR, lists solely in-frame clones and lacks some. The data show some 96,000 clones, less than 95% seen once. Sequenced input: peripheral blood. The receptors stem from a man aged 55 to 69 with acute or convalescent COVID-19.

This chain uses TRBV27 with TRBJ1-2; 10 bases are a match to TRBD1. The CDR3 totals 20 residues. J gave up 5 bases and V 0 bases, and 18 bases lay outside the gene matches. Germline V gives CDR1 MNHEY, CDR2 SMNVEV (reference sequence). CDR3 sequence reads: CASSLSPPQLTGGGRYGYTF. CDR3 bases: TGTGCCAGCAGTTTATCGCCCCCACAGTTGACAGGGGGCGGAAGATATGGCTACACCTTC.

This sequence joins TRBV5-1 and TRBJ1-4; D remains unclear. The germline CDR1 and CDR2 sequences are SGHRS and YFSETQ. The CDR3 has 19 residues. The V end lost 2 bases, the J end lost 6 bases, and 26 bases lay between the germline ends. CDR3 DNA sequence: TGCGCCAGCAGCTTTTTACTTCACGGCGGGTCGCGCGCGGATGAAAAACTGTTTTTT. This codes for CASSFLLHGGSRADEKLFF.

The V and J genes are TRBV30 and TRBJ1-3; no firm D call. Germline V CDR1 and CDR2: GTSNPN, SVGIG (reference sequence). This CDR3 has 14 residues. The V end was cut by 5 bases, the J end by 3 bases, with 14 bases between. The CDR3 DNA follows: TGTGCCTGGGCCCCGGTCTACCGTGGAAACACCATATATTTT. This gives the protein CAWAPVYRGNTIYF.

J is TRBJ2-5 and V is TRBV6-5; maybe TRBD2 (6 bases). This CDR3 spans 13 amino acids. Deletions cut 6 bases from V and 5 bases from J, with 13 bases between. Germline V gene lookup returns CDR1 MNHEY and CDR2 SVGAGI. The CDR3 DNA reads as TGTGCCAGCAGCCGAGGGGCGGGGGAGACCCAGTACTTC. This translates into CASSRGAGETQYF.

This CDR3 reads CASSIGSVEKLFF. In DNA, the CDR3 is TGCGCCAGCAGTATAGGGAGCGTTGAAAAACTGTTTTTT. The V call is TRBV5-1, the J call TRBJ1-4; D not resolved. V shed 5 bases and J shed 7 bases, with 12 bases lying between them. The CDR3 contains 13 residues. The germline CDR1 and CDR2 sequences are SGHRS and YFSETQ. Combining the CDR3 with reference TRBV5-1 and TRBJ1-4 gives the whole variable domain KAGVTQTPRYLIKTRGQQVTLSCSPISGHRSVSWYQQTPGQGLQFLFEYFSETQRNKGNFPGRFSGRQFSNSRSEMNVSTLELGDSALYLCASSIGSVEKLFFGSGTQLSVL.

V gene TRBV10-3 combines with J gene TRBJ2-5; 8 bases line up with TRBD2. After removal of 2 bases from V and 5 bases from J, the junction contained 4 bases not matched to a gene. The CDR3 consists of 14 residues. Germline V gene lookup returns CDR1 ENHRY and CDR2 SYGVKD. The CDR3 sequence is CAISEASGRETQYF. CDR3 coding DNA: TGTGCCATCAGTGAGGCTAGCGGGCGGGAGACCCAGTACTTC.

The J gene is TRBJ1-5, the V gene TRBV28; D is perhaps TRBD1 (6 bases). The V and J ends lost 6 bases and 10 bases respectively, with 16 bases between them. The CDR3 is 13 amino acids. From germline, CDR1 is MDHEN and CDR2 SYDVKM. The CDR3 sequence: CASSVQQGFPQHF. The CDR3 nucleotides read TGTGCCAGCAGCGTACAACAGGGTTTCCCCCAGCATTTT.

DNA of the CDR3: TGTGCCTGGAGTGCCTTTTATGGCTACACCTTC. It encodes CAWSAFYGYTF. The genes are TRBV30 and TRBJ1-2; no definite D call. The CDR3 contains 11 residues. Trimming stripped 1 base from V and 5 bases from J, with 5 bases between. The germline gives CDR1 GTSNPN, CDR2 SVGIG (reference sequence).

The rearrangement uses TRBV30 and TRBJ1-2, with D possibly being TRBD1 (6 bases). CDR3 size: 11 residues. Germline V gene data show CDR1 as GTSNPN and CDR2 as SVGIG (reference sequence). V lost 5 bases and J lost 8, with 12 bases in between. For the CDR3, the DNA is TGTGCCTGGGTAGGGGGAAGGGGCTACACCTTC. It is translated as CAWVGGRGYTF.

This chain joins TRBV5-6 and TRBJ1-2, with TRBD1 matching over 7 bases. CDR3 size: 15 residues. The V and J ends lost 0 bases and 6 bases, in that order; junction bases with no gene match: 8. Germline loops: CDR1 SGHDT, CDR2 YYEEEE. The CDR3 sequence is CASSLVGGGGDGYTF. In nucleotides, the CDR3 is TGTGCCAGCAGCTTGGTTGGAGGGGGCGGTGATGGCTACACCTTC.